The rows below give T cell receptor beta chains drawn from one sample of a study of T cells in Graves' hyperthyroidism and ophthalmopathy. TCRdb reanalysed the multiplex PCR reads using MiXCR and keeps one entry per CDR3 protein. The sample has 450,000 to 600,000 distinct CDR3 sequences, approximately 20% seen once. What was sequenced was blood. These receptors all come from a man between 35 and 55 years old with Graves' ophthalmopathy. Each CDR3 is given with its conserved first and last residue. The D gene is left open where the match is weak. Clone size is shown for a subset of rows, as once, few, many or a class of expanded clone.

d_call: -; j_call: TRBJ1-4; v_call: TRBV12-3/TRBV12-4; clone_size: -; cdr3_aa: CASTLRVDPSNEKLFF; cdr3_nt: TGTGCCAGCACCCTAAGGGTGGACCCCTCGAATGAAAAACTGTTTTTT
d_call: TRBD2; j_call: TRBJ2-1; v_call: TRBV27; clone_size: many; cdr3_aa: CASRGLAGGPRYNEQFF; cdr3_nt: TGTGCCAGCAGGGGACTAGCGGGGGGGCCAAGGTACAATGAGCAGTTCTTC
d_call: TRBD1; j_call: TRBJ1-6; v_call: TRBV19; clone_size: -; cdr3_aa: CASRATGGISPLHF; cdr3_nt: TGTGCCAGTAGAGCTACAGGGGGAATTTCACCCCTCCACTTT
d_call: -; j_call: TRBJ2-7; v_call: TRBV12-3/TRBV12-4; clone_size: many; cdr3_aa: CASSLLGDTYEQYF; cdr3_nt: TGTGCCAGCAGTTTATTGGGGGACACCTACGAGCAGTACTTC
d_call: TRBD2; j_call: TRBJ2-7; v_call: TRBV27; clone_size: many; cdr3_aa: CASSLGGGRYEQYF; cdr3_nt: TGTGCCAGCAGTTTAGGCGGGGGGAGATACGAGCAGTACTTC
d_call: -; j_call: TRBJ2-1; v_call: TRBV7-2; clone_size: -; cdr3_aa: CASSLTGALSEQFF; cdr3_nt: TGTGCCAGCAGCTTAACGGGGGCATTGAGTGAGCAGTTCTTC
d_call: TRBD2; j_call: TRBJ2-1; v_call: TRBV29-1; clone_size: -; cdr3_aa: CSVEHSGRHNEQFF; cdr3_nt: TGCAGCGTTGAACACAGCGGGAGACACAATGAGCAGTTCTTC
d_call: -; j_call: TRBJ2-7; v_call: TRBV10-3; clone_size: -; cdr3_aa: CAIARRVGDNEQYF; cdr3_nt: TGTGCCATCGCCCGAAGGGTAGGGGACAACGAGCAGTACTTC
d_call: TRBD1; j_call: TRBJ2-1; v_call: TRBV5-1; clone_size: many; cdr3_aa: CASSFSPGTAIYNEQFF; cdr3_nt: TGCGCCAGCAGCTTCAGCCCCGGGACAGCAATTTACAATGAGCAGTTCTTC
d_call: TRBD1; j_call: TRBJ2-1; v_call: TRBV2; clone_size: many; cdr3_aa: CASSPGQGANEQFF; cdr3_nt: TGTGCCAGCAGTCCGGGACAGGGGGCGAATGAGCAGTTCTTC
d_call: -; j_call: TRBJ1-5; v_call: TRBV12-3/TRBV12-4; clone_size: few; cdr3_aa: CASSSNQKNQPQHF; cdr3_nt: TGTGCCAGCAGTTCCAACCAAAAGAACCAGCCCCAGCATTTT
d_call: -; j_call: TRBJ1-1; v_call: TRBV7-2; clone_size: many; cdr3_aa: CASSFYLLPNTEAFF; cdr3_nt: TGTGCCAGCAGCTTCTACTTACTCCCGAACACTGAAGCTTTCTTT
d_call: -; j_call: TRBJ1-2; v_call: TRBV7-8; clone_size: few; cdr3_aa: CASSLVGGAYGYTF; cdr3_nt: TGTGCCAGCAGCTTAGTAGGGGGGGCATATGGCTACACCTTC
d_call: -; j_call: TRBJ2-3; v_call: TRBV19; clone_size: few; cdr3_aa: CASSNRLGGGDSTDTQYF; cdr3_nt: TGTGCCAGTAGCAACCGTTTGGGGGGCGGCGATAGCACAGATACGCAGTATTTT
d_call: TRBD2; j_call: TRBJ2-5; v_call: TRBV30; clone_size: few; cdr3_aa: CAWDNLGLAGWETQYF; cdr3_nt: TGTGCCTGGGATAACCTGGGACTAGCGGGATGGGAGACCCAGTACTTC
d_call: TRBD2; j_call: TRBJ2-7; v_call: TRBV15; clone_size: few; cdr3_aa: CATSRVLAGAYEQYF; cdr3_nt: TGTGCCACCAGCAGAGTACTAGCGGGTGCCTACGAGCAGTACTTC
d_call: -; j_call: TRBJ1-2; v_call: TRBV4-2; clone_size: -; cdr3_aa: CASSQDLGDWDGYTF; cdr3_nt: TGTGCCAGCAGCCAAGATCTAGGGGATTGGGATGGCTACACCTTC
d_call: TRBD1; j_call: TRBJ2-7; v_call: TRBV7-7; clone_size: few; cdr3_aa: CASSSDRDDEQYF; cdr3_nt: TGTGCTAGCAGCTCGGACAGGGACGACGAGCAGTACTTC
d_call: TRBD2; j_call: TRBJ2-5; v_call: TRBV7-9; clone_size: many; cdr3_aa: CASLRAGGPQETQYF; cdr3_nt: TGTGCCAGCCTCAGGGCGGGAGGGCCCCAAGAGACCCAGTACTTC
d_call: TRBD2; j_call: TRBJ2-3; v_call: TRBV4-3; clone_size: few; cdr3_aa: CASSQGLAPTDTQYF; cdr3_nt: TGCGCCAGCAGCCAAGGACTAGCGCCCACAGATACGCAGTATTTT
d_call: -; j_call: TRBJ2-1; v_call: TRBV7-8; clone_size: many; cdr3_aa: CASSFVFGPYNEQFF; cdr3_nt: TGTGCCAGCAGCTTCGTGTTTGGGCCATACAATGAGCAGTTCTTC
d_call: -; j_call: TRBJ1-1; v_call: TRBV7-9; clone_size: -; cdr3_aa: CASSSGALTEAFF; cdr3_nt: TGTGCCAGCAGCTCGGGGGCCCTCACTGAAGCTTTCTTT
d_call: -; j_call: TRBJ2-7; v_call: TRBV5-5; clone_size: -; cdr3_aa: CASSLSRNPYEQYF; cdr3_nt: TGTGCCAGCAGCTTGAGTAGGAATCCCTACGAGCAGTACTTC
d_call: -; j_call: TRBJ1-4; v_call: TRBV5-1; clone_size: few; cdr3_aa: CASRTVGSNEKLFF; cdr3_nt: TGCGCTAGCAGAACGGTGGGGTCTAATGAAAAACTGTTTTTT
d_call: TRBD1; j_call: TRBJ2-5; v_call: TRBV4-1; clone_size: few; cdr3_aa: CASSHKGQGARETQYF; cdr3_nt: TGCGCCAGCAGCCATAAGGGACAGGGGGCTCGAGAGACCCAGTACTTC
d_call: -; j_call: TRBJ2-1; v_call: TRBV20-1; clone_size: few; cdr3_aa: CSASNQEMGEQFF; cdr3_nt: TGCAGTGCTAGTAACCAGGAGATGGGGGAGCAGTTCTTC
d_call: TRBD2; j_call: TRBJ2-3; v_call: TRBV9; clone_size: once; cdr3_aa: CASSPSLAGPTDTQYF; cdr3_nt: TGTGCCAGCAGCCCTAGCCTAGCGGGACCCACAGATACGCAGTATTTT
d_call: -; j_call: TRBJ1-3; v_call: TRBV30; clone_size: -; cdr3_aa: CAWRVYSGNTIYF; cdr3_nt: TGTGCCTGGAGGGTCTACTCTGGAAACACCATATATTTT
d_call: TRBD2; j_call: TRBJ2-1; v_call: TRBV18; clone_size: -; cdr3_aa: CASRRERGVHNEQFF; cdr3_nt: TGTGCCAGCCGACGGGAGCGGGGAGTTCACAATGAGCAGTTCTTC
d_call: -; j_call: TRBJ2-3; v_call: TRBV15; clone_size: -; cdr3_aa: CATSRVSVRDTQYF; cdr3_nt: TGTGCCACCAGCAGAGTTAGCGTTAGAGATACGCAGTATTTT
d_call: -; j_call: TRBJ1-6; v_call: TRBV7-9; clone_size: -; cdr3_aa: CASTSGSPLHF; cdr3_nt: TGTGCCAGCACCTCGGGGTCACCCCTCCACTTT
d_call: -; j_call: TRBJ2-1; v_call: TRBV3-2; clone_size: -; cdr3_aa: CASSQDSEFLQGKSGNEQFF; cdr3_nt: TGTGCCAGCAGCCAAGATTCCGAATTCCTTCAGGGTAAGTCGGGCAATGAGCAGTTCTTC
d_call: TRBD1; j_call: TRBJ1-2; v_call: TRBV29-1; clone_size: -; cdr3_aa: CSVRDRDYGYTF; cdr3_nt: TGCAGCGTCCGGGACAGGGACTATGGCTACACCTTC
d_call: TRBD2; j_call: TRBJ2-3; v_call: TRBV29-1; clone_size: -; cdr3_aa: CSVSGSGRLDTQYF; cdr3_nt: TGCAGCGTTTCGGGTAGCGGGAGATTAGATACGCAGTATTTT
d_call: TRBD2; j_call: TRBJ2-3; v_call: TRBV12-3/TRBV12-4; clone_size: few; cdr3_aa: CASSRTSGGSTDTQYF; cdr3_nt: TGTGCCAGCAGTCGGACTAGCGGGGGGAGCACAGATACGCAGTATTTT
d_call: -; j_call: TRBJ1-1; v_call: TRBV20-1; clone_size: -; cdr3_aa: CSARETGKMNTEAFF; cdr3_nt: TGCAGTGCTAGAGAAACAGGGAAAATGAACACTGAAGCTTTCTTT
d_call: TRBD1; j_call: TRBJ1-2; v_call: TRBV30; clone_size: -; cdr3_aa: CAWGKSLGTGPQLNYGYTF; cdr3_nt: TGTGCCTGGGGGAAAAGTTTAGGGACAGGGCCGCAATTGAACTATGGCTACACCTTC
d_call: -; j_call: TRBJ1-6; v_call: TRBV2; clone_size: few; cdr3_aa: CASRPARSFNSPLHF; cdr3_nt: TGTGCCAGCAGGCCCGCACGGTCGTTTAATTCACCCCTCCACTTT
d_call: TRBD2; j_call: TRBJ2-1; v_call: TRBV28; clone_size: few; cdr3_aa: CAGSWTSGSTGHEQFF; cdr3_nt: TGTGCCGGCAGCTGGACTAGCGGGTCTACAGGCCATGAGCAGTTCTTC
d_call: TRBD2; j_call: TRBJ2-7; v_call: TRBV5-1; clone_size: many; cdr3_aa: CASSSGLAGGWVGSSYEQYF; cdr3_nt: TGCGCCAGCAGCTCGGGACTAGCGGGAGGATGGGTAGGGTCATCCTACGAGCAGTACTTC
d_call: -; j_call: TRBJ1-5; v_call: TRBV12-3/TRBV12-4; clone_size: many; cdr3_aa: CASSLRRQGGPSNQPQHF; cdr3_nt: TGTGCCAGCAGTCTAAGGCGGCAGGGAGGCCCTAGCAATCAGCCCCAGCATTTT
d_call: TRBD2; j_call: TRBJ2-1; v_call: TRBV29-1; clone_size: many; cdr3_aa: CSATGTSGINEQFF; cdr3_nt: TGCAGCGCGACCGGGACTAGCGGGATAAATGAGCAGTTCTTC
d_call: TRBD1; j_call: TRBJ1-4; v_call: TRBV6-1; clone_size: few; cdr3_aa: CASSPGTGLGKLFF; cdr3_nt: TGTGCCAGCAGTCCAGGGACAGGGCTTGGAAAACTGTTTTTT
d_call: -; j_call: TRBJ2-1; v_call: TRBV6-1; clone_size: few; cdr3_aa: CASSPPQGWGEQFF; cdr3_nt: TGTGCCAGCAGTCCACCCCAGGGATGGGGTGAGCAGTTCTTC
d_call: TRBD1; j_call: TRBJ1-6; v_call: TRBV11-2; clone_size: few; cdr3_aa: CASSSGTGANSPLHF; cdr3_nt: TGTGCCAGCAGCTCAGGGACAGGGGCCAATTCACCCCTCCACTTT
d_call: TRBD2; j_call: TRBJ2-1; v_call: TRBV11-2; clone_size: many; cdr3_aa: CASSPGLAGLRRNEQFF; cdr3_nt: TGTGCCAGCAGCCCGGGACTAGCGGGCCTCCGGAGGAATGAGCAGTTCTTC
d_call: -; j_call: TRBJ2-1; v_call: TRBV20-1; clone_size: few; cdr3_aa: CSARSLTGGKIGFNEQFF; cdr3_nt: TGCAGTGCTAGGTCGCTGACGGGGGGCAAGATCGGATTCAATGAGCAGTTCTTC
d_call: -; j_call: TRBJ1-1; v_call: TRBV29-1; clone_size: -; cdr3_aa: CSGWSSTNTEAFF; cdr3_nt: TGCAGCGGATGGAGTTCGACAAACACTGAAGCTTTCTTT
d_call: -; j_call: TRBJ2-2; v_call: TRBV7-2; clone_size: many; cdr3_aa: CAIGLDANTGELFF; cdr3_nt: TGTGCCATTGGATTAGATGCGAACACCGGGGAGCTGTTTTTT
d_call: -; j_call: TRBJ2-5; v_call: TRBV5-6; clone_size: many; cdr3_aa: CASSNGRGETQYF; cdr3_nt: TGTGCCAGCAGCAACGGAAGGGGAGAGACCCAGTACTTC
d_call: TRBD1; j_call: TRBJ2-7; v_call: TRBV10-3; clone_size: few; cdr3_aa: CAITPTGIEQYF; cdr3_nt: TGTGCCATCACCCCGACAGGGATCGAGCAGTACTTC
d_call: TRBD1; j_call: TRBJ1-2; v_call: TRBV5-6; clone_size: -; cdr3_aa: CASSLSTGGIYGYTF; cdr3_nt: TGTGCCAGCAGCTTGAGTACAGGGGGCATCTATGGCTACACCTTC
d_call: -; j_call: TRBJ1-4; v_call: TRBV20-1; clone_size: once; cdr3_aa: CSARDMTEPASNEKLFF; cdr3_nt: TGCAGTGCTAGAGATATGACCGAGCCAGCAAGTAATGAAAAACTGTTTTTT
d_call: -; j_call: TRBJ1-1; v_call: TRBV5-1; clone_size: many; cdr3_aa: CASSGKRSGGTEAFF; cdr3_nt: TGCGCCAGCAGCGGAAAGAGATCCGGTGGCACTGAAGCTTTCTTT
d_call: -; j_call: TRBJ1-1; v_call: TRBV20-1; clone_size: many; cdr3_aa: CSARDGWVNTEAFF; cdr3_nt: TGCAGTGCTAGGGACGGTTGGGTGAACACTGAAGCTTTCTTT
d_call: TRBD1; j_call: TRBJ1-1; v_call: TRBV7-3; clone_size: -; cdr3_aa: CASSSDLTGGTEAFF; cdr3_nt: TGTGCCAGCAGCTCAGACCTCACAGGGGGCACTGAAGCTTTCTTT
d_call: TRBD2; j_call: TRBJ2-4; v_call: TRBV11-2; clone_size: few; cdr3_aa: CASTAEASGKNIQYF; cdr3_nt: TGTGCCAGCACCGCGGAGGCTAGCGGGAAAAACATTCAGTACTTC
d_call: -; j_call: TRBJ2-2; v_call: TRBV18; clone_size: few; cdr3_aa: CASSPMAGPGELFF; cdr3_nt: TGTGCCAGCTCACCAATGGCAGGGCCCGGGGAGCTGTTTTTT
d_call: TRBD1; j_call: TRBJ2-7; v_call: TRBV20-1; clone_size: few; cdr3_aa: CSALRTGSYEQYF; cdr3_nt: TGCAGTGCTCTCCGGACAGGGAGCTACGAGCAGTACTTC